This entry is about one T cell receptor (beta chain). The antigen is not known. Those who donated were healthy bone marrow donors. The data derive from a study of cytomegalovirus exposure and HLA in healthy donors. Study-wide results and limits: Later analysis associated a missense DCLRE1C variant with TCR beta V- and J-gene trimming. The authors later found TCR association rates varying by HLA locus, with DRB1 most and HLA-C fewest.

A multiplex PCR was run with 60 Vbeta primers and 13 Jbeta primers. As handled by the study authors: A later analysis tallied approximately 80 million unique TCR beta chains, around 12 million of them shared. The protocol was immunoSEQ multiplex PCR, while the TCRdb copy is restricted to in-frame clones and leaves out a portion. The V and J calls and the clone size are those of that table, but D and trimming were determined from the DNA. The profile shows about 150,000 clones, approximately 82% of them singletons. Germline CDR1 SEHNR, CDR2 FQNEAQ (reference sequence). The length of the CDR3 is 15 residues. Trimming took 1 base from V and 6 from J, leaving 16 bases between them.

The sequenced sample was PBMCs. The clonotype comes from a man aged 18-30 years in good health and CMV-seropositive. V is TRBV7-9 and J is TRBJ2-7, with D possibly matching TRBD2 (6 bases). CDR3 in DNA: TGTGCCAGCAGCTTAGGTTCCACCTTACTAGCCGAGCAGTACTTC. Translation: CASSLGSTLLAEQYF.